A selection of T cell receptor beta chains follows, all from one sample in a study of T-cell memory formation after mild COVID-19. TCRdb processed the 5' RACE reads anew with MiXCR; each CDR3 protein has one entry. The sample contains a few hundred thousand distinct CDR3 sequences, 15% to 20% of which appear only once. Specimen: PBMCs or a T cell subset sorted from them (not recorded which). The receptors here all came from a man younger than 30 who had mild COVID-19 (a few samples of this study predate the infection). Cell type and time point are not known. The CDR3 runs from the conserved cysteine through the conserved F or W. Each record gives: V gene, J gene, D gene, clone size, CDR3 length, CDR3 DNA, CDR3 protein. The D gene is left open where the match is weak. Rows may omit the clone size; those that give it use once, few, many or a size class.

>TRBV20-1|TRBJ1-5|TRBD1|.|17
TGCAGTGCTAGTCGGCCCCTGGGACAGGGGAGGAATCAGCCCCAGCATTTT
CSASRPLGQGRNQPQHF
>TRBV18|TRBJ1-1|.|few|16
TGTGCCAGCTCACCACGGGGGGACTCTTTAAGGGGTGAAGCTTTCTTT
CASSPRGDSLRGEAFF
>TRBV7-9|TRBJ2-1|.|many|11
TGTGCCAGCAGCTTACGTGGTGAGCAGTTCTTC
CASSLRGEQFF
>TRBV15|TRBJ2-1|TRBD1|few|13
TGTGCCACCAGCAGAGGACAGGGGGGACAGCAGTTCTTC
CATSRGQGGQQFF
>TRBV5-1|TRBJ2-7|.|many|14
TGCGCCAGCAGCTTGGGATGGGGGGCCTACGAGCAGTACTTC
CASSLGWGAYEQYF
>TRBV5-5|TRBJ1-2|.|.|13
TGTGCCAGCAGCTCCCTATTAGTTGATGGCTACACCTTC
CASSSLLVDGYTF
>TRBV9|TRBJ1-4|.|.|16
TGTGCCAGCAGCGTAGGACCGTTGGTAACTAATGAAAAACTGTTTTTT
CASSVGPLVTNEKLFF
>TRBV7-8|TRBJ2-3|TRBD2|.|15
TGTGCCAGCAGCACTAGCGGGGGGGCTTGGGATACGCAGTATTTT
CASSTSGGAWDTQYF
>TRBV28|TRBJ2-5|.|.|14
TGTGCCAGCAGCCTGGAACGGGGCCCAGAGACCCAGTACTTC
CASSLERGPETQYF
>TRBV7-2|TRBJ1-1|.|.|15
TGTGCCAGCAGCTTATACTTAAGGGGGAACACTGAAGCTTTCTTT
CASSLYLRGNTEAFF
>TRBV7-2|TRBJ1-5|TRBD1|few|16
TGTGCCAGCAGCTCACCCGGGCAGGGGGATTATCAGCCCCAGCATTTT
CASSSPGQGDYQPQHF
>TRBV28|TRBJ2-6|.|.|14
TGTGCCAGCAGTAAGAACGCGTGGGCCAACGTCCTGACTTTC
CASSKNAWANVLTF
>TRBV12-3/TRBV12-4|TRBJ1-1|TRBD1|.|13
TGTGCCAGCAGCTCTGGACAGGGACGAAGAACTTTCTTT
CASSSGQGRRTFF
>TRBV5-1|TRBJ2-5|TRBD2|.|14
TGCGCCAGCAGCTTGGCTCGGGGGGAAGAGACCCAGTACTTC
CASSLARGEETQYF
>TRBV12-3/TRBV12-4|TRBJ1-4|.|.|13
TGTGCCAGCAGGCAAACCAGTGGAGAAAAACTGTTTTTT
CASRQTSGEKLFF
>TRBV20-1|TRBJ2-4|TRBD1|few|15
TGCAGTGCTCCCGGTCCAGGGACAGGGTCGAACATTCAGTACTTC
CSAPGPGTGSNIQYF
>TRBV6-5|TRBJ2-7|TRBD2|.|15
TGTGCCAGCAGTTACTCCTCCTCGGGGGGGTACGAGCAGTACTTC
CASSYSSSGGYEQYF